This T cell receptor (beta chain) was sequenced during a study of blood T cell repertoires in COVID-19. Study-level background: Material from acute and convalescent COVID-19 was sourced from the United States, Italy and Spain. Nucleic acid was either cDNA or gDNA, and it came from T cells, B-cell-depleted T cells, or PBMCs.

Data came from immunoSEQ multiplex PCR; TCRdb stores just in-frame clones and leaves some out. The sample has some 240,000 clones, 80% to 90% seen once. Grouping used clinical history reported by participants in a survey and questionnaire. The CDR3 consists of 14 residues. The junction had 8 bases not matched to a gene; V was cut back by 4 bases and J by 6 bases. Looked up from germline, CDR1 is SGHAT and CDR2 is FQNNGV. The receptor comes from a woman aged 45-59 years who had been exposed to COVID-19. Source material: PBMCs or T cells enriched from blood (not recorded which). V is TRBV11-2 and J is TRBJ2-5; 7 bases are shared with TRBD1. CDR3 loop: CASSSSDRAKTQYF. CDR3 coding DNA: TGTGCCAGCAGCTCATCCGACAGGGCTAAGACCCAGTACTTC.